Shown below are 22 T cell receptor beta chains from a single sample sequenced in a study of blood T cell repertoires in COVID-19. Some clones are missing from TCRdb's copy, which holds only in-frame ones; the method was immunoSEQ multiplex PCR. This sample has some 290,000 clones, with around 91% found just once. Sequencing used peripheral blood. The receptors derive from a woman aged 40 to 50 with COVID-19, enrolled during active disease.

This chain connects TRBV5-6 to TRBJ1-4; 9 nucleotides agree with TRBD1. The germline V gene encodes CDR1 SGHDT and CDR2 YYEEEE. The CDR3 consists of 16 residues. The V and J ends lost 7 bases and 8 bases, in that order; junction bases with no gene match: 15. CDR3 residues: CASEDSGTGFKEKLFF. DNA of the CDR3: TGTGCCAGCGAAGACTCCGGGACAGGGTTTAAGGAAAAACTGTTTTTT.

The chain combines TRBV9 with TRBJ2-5; TRBD2 aligns across 7 bases. CDR1 SGDLS and CDR2 YYNGEE come from the germline V gene. V lost 0 bases to trimming and J lost 5 bases; unmatched junction nucleotides: 10. The CDR3 length is 16 residues. CDR3 DNA: TGTGCCAGCAGCGTAGGGGAAGCGGGGCTAAGGGAGACCCAGTACTTC. As protein: CASSVGEAGLRETQYF.

The chain is built from TRBV12-3 or TRBV12-4 and TRBJ1-2, with D possibly being TRBD1 (5 bases). The CDR3 consists of 13 residues. With 2 bases removed from V and 3 bases from J, the gap between germline ends came to 7 bases. For the CDR3, the DNA is TGTGCCAGCAGTTTACGGGGGTACTATGGCTACACCTTC. Its translation: CASSLRGYYGYTF.

The chain uses TRBV2 and TRBJ1-1, with D maybe TRBD1 (5 bases). This CDR3 has 15 residues. Trimming shortened V by 5 bases and J by 1 base, and 14 bases separated the two germline ends. CDR1 and CDR2 from the germline V gene are SNHLY and FYNNEI. CDR3: CASSSRQSPNTEAFF. In DNA form, the CDR3 reads TGTGCCAGCAGTAGTAGACAGTCTCCGAACACTGAAGCTTTCTTT.

This clone showed up just once. The J gene is TRBJ1-6, the V gene TRBV19, with TRBD1 as a possible D gene (6 bases). The CDR3 runs to 12 residues. CDR1 is LNHDA, CDR2 SQIVND, per germline (reference sequence). Trimming stripped 3 bases from V and 13 bases from J, with 10 bases between. DNA for the CDR3: TGTGCCAGTAGTATCACAGGGTCTCCCCTCCACTTT. It translates to CASSITGSPLHF.

This chain uses TRBV4-3 with TRBJ2-7, with D tentatively TRBD2 (6 bases). The V end was cut by 4 bases, the J end by 6 bases, with 19 bases between. CDR1 is LGHNA, CDR2 YSLEER, per germline. The CDR3 extends over 15 amino acids. The CDR3 bases are TGCGCCAGCAGCCGCACTGGGCAGGGAGGTGCCGAGCAGTACTTC. Its protein is CASSRTGQGGAEQYF.

This sequence joins TRBV5-6 and TRBJ2-1, with 11 positions matching TRBD2. The CDR3 extends over 16 amino acids. The germline V gene has CDR1 SGHDT and CDR2 YYEEEE. After removal of 4 bases from V and 2 bases from J, the junction contained 5 bases not matched to a gene. CDR3 in DNA: TGTGCCAGCAGCATAGTAGCGGGGGGGCCCTACAATGAGCAGTTCTTC. Translation gives CASSIVAGGPYNEQFF.

In this sample, this clone turned up a few times. The chain has TRBV2 and TRBJ2-6; D perhaps matches TRBD1 (6 bases). CDR1 SNHLY and CDR2 FYNNEI come from the germline V gene. This CDR3 is 22 amino acids long. Trimming cost V 7 bases and J 0 bases, with 31 bases left between them. The CDR3 protein is CASMTLRFGGGQGHSGANVLTF. DNA of the CDR3: TGTGCCAGCATGACACTCCGCTTCGGAGGCGGTCAGGGACACTCTGGGGCCAACGTCCTGACTTTC.

This clone has just a few counts. The V call is TRBV6-5, the J call TRBJ1-5; D is undetermined. This CDR3 has 14 residues. V was trimmed by 0 bases and J by 4 bases, leaving 7 bases between them. Germline V CDR1 and CDR2: MNHEY, SVGAGI. CDR3 protein: CASSYSNRNQPQHF. The CDR3 nucleotides read TGTGCCAGCAGTTACTCGAATCGGAATCAGCCCCAGCATTTT.

V and J are TRBV15 and TRBJ2-2; tentative D call: TRBD1 (6 bases). The CDR3 has 15 residues. In germline, CDR1 is LNHNV, CDR2 YYDKDF (reference sequence). V was clipped by 5 bases and J by 6 bases, with 16 bases between them. CDR3 sequence (DNA): TGTGCCACCAGCGGTACTCCGCCAGGGGCCGGGGAGCTGTTTTTT. This sequence encodes CATSGTPPGAGELFF.

This chain uses TRBV7-2 with TRBJ2-3; 11 bases line up with TRBD2. CDR1 and CDR2 from the germline V gene are SGHTA and FQGNSA. V shed 4 bases, J shed 8 bases, and the junction held 17 bases outside the gene matches. The CDR3 is 18 residues long. CDR3 protein: CASSWGLAAQSVKGTQYF. CDR3 coding DNA: TGTGCCAGCAGCTGGGGACTAGCGGCCCAGTCTGTGAAGGGTACGCAGTATTTT.

This chain uses TRBV14 with TRBJ1-1, with D maybe TRBD1 (5 bases). The V gene lost 0 bases and the J gene lost 1 base, with 12 bases spanning the gap. Germline CDR1 and CDR2: SGHDN and FVKESK. This CDR3 has 16 amino acids. DNA for the CDR3: TGTGCCAGCAGCCAAGATCGGGGGGTGACGAACACTGAAGCTTTCTTT. Amino acids: CASSQDRGVTNTEAFF.

To note about this clone: This CDR3 is also generated by other DNA sequences in the sample. This rearrangement joins TRBV5-4 to TRBJ2-5, with D perhaps TRBD1 (8 bases). V was pared by 3 bases and J by 5 bases, with 14 bases between. The CDR3 length is 14 residues. Per the germline V gene, CDR1 is SGHNT and CDR2 is YYREEE (reference sequence). The CDR3 DNA reads as TGTGCCAGCAGCTCCACACAGGGGGGGGAGACCCAGTACTTC. Translated: CASSSTQGGETQYF.

The chain is built from TRBV7-2 and TRBJ1-6; D may be TRBD1 (6 bases). The CDR3 is 15 residues long. With 1 base removed from V and 7 bases from J, the gap between germline ends came to 11 bases. The germline V gene has CDR1 SGHTA and CDR2 FQGNSA. CDR3 nucleotide sequence: TGTGCCAGCAGCTTAGTCAGGGGTGGCAATTCACCCCTCCACTTT. It specifies CASSLVRGGNSPLHF. The full variable domain, rest sourced from reference TRBV7-2 and TRBJ1-6, is GAGVSQSPSNKVTEKGKDVELRCDPISGHTALYWYRQSLGQGLEFLIYFQGNSAPDKSGLPSDRFSAERTGGSVSTLTIQRTQQEDSAVYLCASSLVRGGNSPLHFGNGTRLTVT.

The CDR3 is CASSQRWSSGAYNEQFF. The CDR3 region has the DNA TGTGCCAGCAGCCAGAGATGGTCTAGCGGAGCCTACAATGAGCAGTTCTTC. The V gene is TRBV7-8, the J gene TRBJ2-1, with 7 bases that match TRBD2. The CDR3 is made up of 17 amino acids. Germline V lookup: CDR1 SGHVS, CDR2 FQNEAQ. J was trimmed by 2 bases and V by 5 bases; bases with no gene match: 12.

The chain recombines TRBV29-1 with TRBJ2-2, with TRBD1 matching 8 bases. CDR1 SQVTM and CDR2 ANQGSEA come from the germline V gene. V lost 7 bases to trimming and J lost 5 bases; unmatched junction nucleotides: 6. This CDR3 comprises 13 residues. The CDR3 DNA reads TGCAGCGCGGGTACAGGGGGTACCGGGGAGCTGTTTTTT. Translated: CSAGTGGTGELFF.

This chain joins TRBV27 and TRBJ1-6, with 8 bases matching TRBD1. V dropped 1 base and J dropped 10; count of bases not matched to a gene: 9. The CDR3 totals 16 residues. Germline-derived CDR1 and CDR2 are MNHEY and SMNVEV (reference sequence). The CDR3 here is CASSLLRAGGGSPLHF. The CDR3 nucleotides are TGTGCCAGCAGTTTATTGCGGGCAGGGGGCGGCTCACCCCTCCACTTT.

J is TRBJ2-7 and V is TRBV5-1; 7 nucleotides align to TRBD2. Trimming removed 1 base from V and 0 bases from J; junction bases left unmatched: 4. Germline CDR1 and CDR2: SGHRS and YFSETQ. The CDR3 spans 15 residues. The CDR3 bases are TGCGCCAGCAGCTTGACGGGGGGATTCTCCTACGAGCAGTACTTC. This sequence encodes CASSLTGGFSYEQYF. Combining the CDR3 with reference TRBV5-1 and TRBJ2-7 gives the whole variable domain KAGVTQTPRYLIKTRGQQVTLSCSPISGHRSVSWYQQTPGQGLQFLFEYFSETQRNKGNFPGRFSGRQFSNSRSEMNVSTLELGDSALYLCASSLTGGFSYEQYFGPGTRLTVT.

This CDR3 is CSAGGDGYTF. CDR3 coding DNA: TGCAGTGCTGGGGGGGATGGCTACACCTTC. V and J are TRBV20-1 and TRBJ1-2, with D maybe TRBD1 (5 bases). V was clipped by 5 bases and J by 6 bases, with 7 bases between them. The CDR3 totals 10 residues. Germline CDR1 DFQATT, CDR2 SNEGSKA (reference sequence).

The chain recombines TRBV24-1 with TRBJ2-5, with D possibly matching TRBD2 (7 bases). Germline V gives CDR1 KGHDR, CDR2 SFDVKD. The CDR3 length is 16 residues. V shed 2 bases and J shed 4 bases, with 16 bases lying between them. This CDR3 reads CATSDSRGGGRETQYF. Here the CDR3 DNA reads TGTGCCACCAGTGATTCAAGAGGGGGGGGTAGAGAGACCCAGTACTTC.

A word on this clone: This specimen includes other DNA sequences encoding the same CDR3. The genes are TRBV5-1 and TRBJ1-1, with TRBD1 as a possible D gene (5 bases). Germline CDR1 reads SGHRS; CDR2 reads YFSETQ. Trimming stripped 3 bases from V and 0 bases from J, with 9 bases between. CDR3 length equals 14 residues. The CDR3 sequence is CASSSETVNTEAFF. The CDR3 nucleotides are TGCGCCAGCAGCTCGGAGACAGTGAACACTGAAGCTTTCTTT.

The chain has TRBV7-8 and TRBJ1-4; the match to TRBD1 covers 8 bases. With V trimmed by 1 base and J by 8 bases, 12 bases remained unmatched. This CDR3 is 17 amino acids long. Per the germline V gene, CDR1 is SGHVS and CDR2 is FQNEAQ. CDR3 nucleotide sequence: TGTGCCAGCAGCTTAGGCTTGAGGACAGGGCGGAACGAAAAACTGTTTTTT. The encoded protein is CASSLGLRTGRNEKLFF.